The T cell receptor beta chain described here comes from a study of cytomegalovirus exposure and HLA in healthy donors. Overall study results and limits: TCR beta chain V- and J-gene trimming was linked, in a later analysis, to a missense variant in DCLRE1C. Later on, an analysis tied 15,000 to 20,000 TCR beta sequences to HLA alleles at 0.05 false discovery rate. It was 150 to 200 TCR beta chains that were listed as cytomegalovirus-associated.

The primer mix had 60 Vbeta and 13 Jbeta primers. Sequenced by immunoSEQ multiplex PCR; TCRdb stores in-frame clones only, minus some. Among some 180,000 clones, approximately 80% were seen once, and the ten largest hold roughly 3.6%. The CDR3 runs 15 residues. Trimming removed 0 bases from V and 2 bases from J, with 11 bases in between. The germline V gene encodes CDR1 MGHRA and CDR2 YSYEKL. A note on this clone: What it binds is unknown.

This receptor was taken from a man in his forties in good health and CMV-seropositive. The sequencing sample was made of PBMCs. V gene TRBV4-1 combines with J gene TRBJ2-7, with unresolved D. The CDR3 nucleotides are TGCGCCAGCAGCCAAGATCGAGGTTTTCCCTACGAGCAGTACTTC. It translates to CASSQDRGFPYEQYF.